This T cell receptor (beta chain) derives from a study of monozygotic twins with inflammatory bowel disease. Regarding this clonotype: Its antigen is unknown.

CDR1 and CDR2 from the germline V gene are DFQATT and SNEGSKA (reference sequence). The CDR3 spans 13 residues. Points from the study as a whole: Healthy twins showed more clonotype sharing with others than IBD patients, especially patients with disease activity.

cDNA synthesis was performed in eight separate reactions for each sample. Template switching added UMIs carrying a 6-nucleotide sample barcode. For each CDR3 protein, TCRdb gives one entry from its re-call of the 5' RACE reads, without DNA. This sample's clone table lists about 330,000 distinct CDR3 sequences. The sample taken for sequencing was blood. The clonotype comes from a human donor with ulcerative colitis or Crohn's disease, or a healthy co-twin of an affected twin (not recorded which). The chain links TRBV20-1 to TRBJ2-7; TCRdb designates TRBD2, a call that cannot be tested without DNA. The CDR3 spells CSASVPSGSVQYF.